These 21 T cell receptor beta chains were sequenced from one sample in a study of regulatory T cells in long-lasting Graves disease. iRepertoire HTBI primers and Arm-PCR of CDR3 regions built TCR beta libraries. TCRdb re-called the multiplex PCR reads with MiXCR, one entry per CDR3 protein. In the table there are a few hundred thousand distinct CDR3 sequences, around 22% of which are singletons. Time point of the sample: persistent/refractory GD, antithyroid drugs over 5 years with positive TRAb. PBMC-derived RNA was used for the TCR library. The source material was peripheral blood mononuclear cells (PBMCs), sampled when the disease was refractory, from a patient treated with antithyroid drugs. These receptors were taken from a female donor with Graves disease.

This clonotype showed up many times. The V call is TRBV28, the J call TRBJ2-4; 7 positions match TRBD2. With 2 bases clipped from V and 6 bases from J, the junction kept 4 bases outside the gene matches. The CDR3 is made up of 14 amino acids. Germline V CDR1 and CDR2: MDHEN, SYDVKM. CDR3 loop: CASSLAGAINIQYF. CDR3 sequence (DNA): TGTGCCAGCAGTTTAGCGGGAGCAATAAACATTCAGTACTTC.

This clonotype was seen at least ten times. The CDR3 loop reads CASSTRTGATDGYTF. The CDR3 DNA reads as TGTGCCAGCAGTACCCGGACAGGGGCGACGGATGGCTACACCTTC. The J gene is TRBJ1-2, the V gene TRBV6-1, with TRBD1 identical over 9 bases. The J segment lost 6 bases and the V segment lost 5 bases, leaving 10 bases of the junction unmatched. There are 15 residues in the CDR3. CDR1 is MNHNS, CDR2 SASEGT, per germline.

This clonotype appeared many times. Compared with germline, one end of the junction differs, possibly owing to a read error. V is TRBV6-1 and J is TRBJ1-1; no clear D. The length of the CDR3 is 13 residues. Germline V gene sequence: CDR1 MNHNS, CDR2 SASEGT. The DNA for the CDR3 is TGTGCTAGCAGGCAGTTAGAAAACACTGAAGCTTTCTTT. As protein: CASRQLENTEAFF.

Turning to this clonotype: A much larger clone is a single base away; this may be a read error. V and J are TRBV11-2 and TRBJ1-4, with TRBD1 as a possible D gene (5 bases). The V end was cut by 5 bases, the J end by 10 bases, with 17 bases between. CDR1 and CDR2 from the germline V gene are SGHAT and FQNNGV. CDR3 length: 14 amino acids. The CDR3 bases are TGTGCCAGCAGCCCACCGGGGGGGGATGGAAAACTGTTTTTT. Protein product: CASSPPGGDGKLFF.

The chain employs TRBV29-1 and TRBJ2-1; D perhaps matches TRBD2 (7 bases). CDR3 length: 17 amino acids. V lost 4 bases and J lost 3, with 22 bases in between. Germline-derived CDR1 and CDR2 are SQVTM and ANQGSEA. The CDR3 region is CSVARTRRGLGYNEQFF. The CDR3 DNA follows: TGCAGCGTTGCTCGGACTAGAAGGGGGTTAGGCTACAATGAGCAGTTCTTC.

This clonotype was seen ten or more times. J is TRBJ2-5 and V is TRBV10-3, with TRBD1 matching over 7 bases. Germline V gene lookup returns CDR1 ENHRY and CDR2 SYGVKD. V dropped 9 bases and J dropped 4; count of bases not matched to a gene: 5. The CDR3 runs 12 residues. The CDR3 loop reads CAIRTGGETQYF. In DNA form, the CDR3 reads TGTGCCATTCGGACAGGCGGAGAGACCCAGTACTTC.

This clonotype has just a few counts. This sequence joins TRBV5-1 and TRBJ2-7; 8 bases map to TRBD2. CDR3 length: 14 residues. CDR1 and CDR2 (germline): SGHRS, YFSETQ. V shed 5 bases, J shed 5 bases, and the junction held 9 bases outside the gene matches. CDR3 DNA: TGCGCCAGCAGTCCGTCAAGCGGGAGTAACGAGCAGTACTTC. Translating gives CASSPSSGSNEQYF.

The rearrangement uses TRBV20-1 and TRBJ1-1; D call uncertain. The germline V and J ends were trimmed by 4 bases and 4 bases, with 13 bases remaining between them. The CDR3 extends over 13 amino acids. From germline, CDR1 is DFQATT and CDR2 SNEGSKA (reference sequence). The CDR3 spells CSAMTRAPTEAFF. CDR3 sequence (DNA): TGCAGTGCTATGACAAGGGCCCCCACTGAAGCTTTCTTT.

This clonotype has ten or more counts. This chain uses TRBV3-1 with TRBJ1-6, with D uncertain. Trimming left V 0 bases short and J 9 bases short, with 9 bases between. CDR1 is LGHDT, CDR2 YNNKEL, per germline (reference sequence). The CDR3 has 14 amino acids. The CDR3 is CASSQDISGSPLHF. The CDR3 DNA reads TGTGCCAGCAGCCAAGATATCTCGGGTTCACCCCTCCACTTT. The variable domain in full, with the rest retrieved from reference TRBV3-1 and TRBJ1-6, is DTAVSQTPKYLVTQMGNDKSIKCEQNLGHDTMYWYKQDSKKFLKIMFSYNNKELIINETVPNRFSPKSPDKAHLNLHINSLELGDSAVYFCASSQDISGSPLHFGNGTRLTVT.

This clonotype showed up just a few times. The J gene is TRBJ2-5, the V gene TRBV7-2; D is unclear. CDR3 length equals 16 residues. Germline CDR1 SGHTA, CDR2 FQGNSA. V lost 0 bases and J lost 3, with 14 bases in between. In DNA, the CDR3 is TGTGCCAGCAGCTTAGCCCTGACATCGAAAAAAGAGACCCAGTACTTC. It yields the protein CASSLALTSKKETQYF.

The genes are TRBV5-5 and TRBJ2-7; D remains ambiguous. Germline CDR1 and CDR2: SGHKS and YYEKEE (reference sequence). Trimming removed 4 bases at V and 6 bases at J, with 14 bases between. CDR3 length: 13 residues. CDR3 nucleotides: TGTGCCAGCAGCCCTTCGCCCCGCAGCGAGCAGTACTTC. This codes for CASSPSPRSEQYF.

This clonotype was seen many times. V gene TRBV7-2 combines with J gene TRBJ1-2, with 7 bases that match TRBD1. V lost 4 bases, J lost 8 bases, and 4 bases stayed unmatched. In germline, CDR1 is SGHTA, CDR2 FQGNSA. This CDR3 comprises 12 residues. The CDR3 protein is CASSSDREGYTF. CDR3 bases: TGTGCCAGCAGCTCCGACAGGGAAGGCTACACCTTC.

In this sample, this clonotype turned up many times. The CDR3 region is CSVEWQGQETQYF. CDR3 bases: TGCAGCGTTGAATGGCAGGGGCAGGAGACCCAGTACTTC. The chain couples TRBV29-1 to TRBJ2-5; a possible D gene is TRBD1 (6 bases). V was cut by 2 bases and J by 5 bases, with 12 bases left in between. Germline-derived CDR1 and CDR2 are SQVTM and ANQGSEA. The CDR3 covers 13 residues.

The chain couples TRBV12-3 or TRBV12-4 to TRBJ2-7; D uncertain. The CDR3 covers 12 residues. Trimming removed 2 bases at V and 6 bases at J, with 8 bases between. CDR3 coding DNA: TGTGCCAGCAGTTTACCCCTGGGCGAGCAGTACTTC. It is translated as CASSLPLGEQYF.

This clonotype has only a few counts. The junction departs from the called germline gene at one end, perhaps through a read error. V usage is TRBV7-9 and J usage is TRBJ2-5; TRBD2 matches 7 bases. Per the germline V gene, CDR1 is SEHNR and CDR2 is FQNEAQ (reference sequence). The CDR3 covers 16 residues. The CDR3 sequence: CASSPPGLGRGETQYF. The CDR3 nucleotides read TGTGCCAGCAGCCCACCGGGACTTGGGAGGGGAGAGACCCAATACTTC. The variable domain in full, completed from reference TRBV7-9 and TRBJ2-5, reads DTGVSQNPRHKITKRGQNVTFRCDPISEHNRLYWYRQTLGQGPEFLTYFQNEAQLEKSRLLSDRFSAERPKGSFSTLEIQRTEQGDSAMYLCASSPPGLGRGETQYFGPGTRLLVL.

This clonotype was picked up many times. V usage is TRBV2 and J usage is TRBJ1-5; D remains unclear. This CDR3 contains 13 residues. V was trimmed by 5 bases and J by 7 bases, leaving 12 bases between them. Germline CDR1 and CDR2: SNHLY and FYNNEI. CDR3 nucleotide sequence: TGTGCCAGCAGTCGGCGGTTGAGGCAGCCCCAGCATTTT. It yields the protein CASSRRLRQPQHF.

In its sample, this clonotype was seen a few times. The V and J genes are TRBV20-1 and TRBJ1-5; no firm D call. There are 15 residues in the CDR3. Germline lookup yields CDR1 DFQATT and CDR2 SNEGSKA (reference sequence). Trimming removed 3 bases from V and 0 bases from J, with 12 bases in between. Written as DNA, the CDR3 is TGCAGTGCTAGTGTCATGGCCAATAGCAATCAGCCCCAGCATTTT. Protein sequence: CSASVMANSNQPQHF.

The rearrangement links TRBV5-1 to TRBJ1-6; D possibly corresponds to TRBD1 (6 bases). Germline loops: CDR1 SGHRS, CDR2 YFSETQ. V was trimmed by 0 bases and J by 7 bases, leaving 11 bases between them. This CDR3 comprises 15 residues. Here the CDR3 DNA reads TGCGCCAGCAGCTTGGATGGACAGAAAAATTCACCCCTCCACTTT. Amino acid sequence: CASSLDGQKNSPLHF.

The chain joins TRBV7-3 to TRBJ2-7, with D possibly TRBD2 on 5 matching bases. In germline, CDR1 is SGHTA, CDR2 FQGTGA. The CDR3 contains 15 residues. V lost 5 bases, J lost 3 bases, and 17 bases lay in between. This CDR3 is CASSPLPSPIYEQYF. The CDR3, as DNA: TGTGCCAGCAGCCCCCTCCCTAGCCCGATCTACGAGCAGTACTTC.

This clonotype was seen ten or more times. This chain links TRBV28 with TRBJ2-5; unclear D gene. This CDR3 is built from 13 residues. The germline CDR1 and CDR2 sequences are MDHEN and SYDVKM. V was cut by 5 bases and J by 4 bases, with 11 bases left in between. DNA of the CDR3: TGTGCCAGCAGTACGAGCGATCTAGAGACCCAGTACTTC. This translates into CASSTSDLETQYF.

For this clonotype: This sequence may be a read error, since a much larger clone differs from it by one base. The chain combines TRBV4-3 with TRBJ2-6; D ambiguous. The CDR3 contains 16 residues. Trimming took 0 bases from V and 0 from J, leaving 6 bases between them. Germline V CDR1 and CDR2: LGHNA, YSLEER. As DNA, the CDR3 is TGCGCCAGCAGCCAAGATGCGGACTCTGGGGCCAACGTCCTGACTTTC. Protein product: CASSQDADSGANVLTF.